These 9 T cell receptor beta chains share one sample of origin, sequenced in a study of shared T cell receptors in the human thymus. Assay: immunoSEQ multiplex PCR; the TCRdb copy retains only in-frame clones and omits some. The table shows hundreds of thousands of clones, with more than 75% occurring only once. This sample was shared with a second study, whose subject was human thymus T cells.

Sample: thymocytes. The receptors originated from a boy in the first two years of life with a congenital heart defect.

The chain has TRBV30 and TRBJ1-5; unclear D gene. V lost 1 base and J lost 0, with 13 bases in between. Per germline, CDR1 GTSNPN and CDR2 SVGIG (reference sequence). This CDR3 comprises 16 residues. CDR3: CAWSGRRGPSNQPQHF. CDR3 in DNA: TGTGCCTGGAGTGGGCGTCGAGGGCCTAGCAATCAGCCCCAGCATTTT.

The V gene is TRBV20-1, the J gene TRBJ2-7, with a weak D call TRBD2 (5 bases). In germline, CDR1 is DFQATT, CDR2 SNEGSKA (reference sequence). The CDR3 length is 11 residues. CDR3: CRITSGVGQYF. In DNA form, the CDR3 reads TGCAGAATAACTAGTGGGGTCGGGCAGTACTTC.

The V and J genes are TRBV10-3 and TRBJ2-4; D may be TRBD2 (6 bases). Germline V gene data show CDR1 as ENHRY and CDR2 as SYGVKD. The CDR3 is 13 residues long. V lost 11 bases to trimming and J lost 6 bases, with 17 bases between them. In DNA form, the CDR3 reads TGTGCCTCCGGGGACTTCCAGGCAAACATTCAGTACTTC. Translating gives CASGDFQANIQYF.

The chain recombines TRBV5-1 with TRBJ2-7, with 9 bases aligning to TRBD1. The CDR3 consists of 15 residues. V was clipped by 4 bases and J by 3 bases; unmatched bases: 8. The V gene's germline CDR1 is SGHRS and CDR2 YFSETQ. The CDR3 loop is CASSLGQGAIYEQYF. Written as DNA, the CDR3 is TGCGCCAGCAGCCTGGGACAGGGTGCGATCTACGAGCAGTACTTC.

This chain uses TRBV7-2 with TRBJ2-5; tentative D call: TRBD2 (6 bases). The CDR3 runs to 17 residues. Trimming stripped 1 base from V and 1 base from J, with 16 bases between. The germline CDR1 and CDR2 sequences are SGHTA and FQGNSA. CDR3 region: CASSLVKVAVAQETQYF. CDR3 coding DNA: TGTGCCAGCAGCTTAGTCAAGGTAGCGGTGGCCCAAGAGACCCAGTACTTC.

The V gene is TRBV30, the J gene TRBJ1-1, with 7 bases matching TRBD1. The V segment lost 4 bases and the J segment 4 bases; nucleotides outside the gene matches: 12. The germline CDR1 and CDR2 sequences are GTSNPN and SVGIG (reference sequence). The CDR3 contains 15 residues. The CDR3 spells CAWTQGVSIPTEAFF. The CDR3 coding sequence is TGTGCCTGGACCCAGGGGGTCTCTATCCCCACTGAAGCTTTCTTT.

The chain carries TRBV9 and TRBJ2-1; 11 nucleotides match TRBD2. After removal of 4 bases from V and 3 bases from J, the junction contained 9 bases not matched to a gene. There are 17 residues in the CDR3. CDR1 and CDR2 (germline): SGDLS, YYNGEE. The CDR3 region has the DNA TGTGCCAGCAGCCCAACCCCTAGCGGGGGGCACTACAATGAGCAGTTCTTC. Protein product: CASSPTPSGGHYNEQFF.

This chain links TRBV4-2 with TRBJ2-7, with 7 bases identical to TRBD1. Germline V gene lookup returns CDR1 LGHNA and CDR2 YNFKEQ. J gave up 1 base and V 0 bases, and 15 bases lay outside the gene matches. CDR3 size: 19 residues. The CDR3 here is CASSQEVEGWDRTSYEQYF. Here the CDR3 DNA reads TGTGCCAGCAGCCAAGAAGTCGAGGGGTGGGACAGAACATCCTACGAGCAGTACTTC.

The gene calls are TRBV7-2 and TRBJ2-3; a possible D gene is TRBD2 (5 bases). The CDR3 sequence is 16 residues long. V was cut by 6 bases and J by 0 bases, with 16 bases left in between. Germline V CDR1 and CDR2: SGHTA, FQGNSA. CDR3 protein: CASRPTSGSSTDTQYF. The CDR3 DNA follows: TGTGCCAGCAGACCTACCAGCGGATCTAGCACAGATACGCAGTATTTT.